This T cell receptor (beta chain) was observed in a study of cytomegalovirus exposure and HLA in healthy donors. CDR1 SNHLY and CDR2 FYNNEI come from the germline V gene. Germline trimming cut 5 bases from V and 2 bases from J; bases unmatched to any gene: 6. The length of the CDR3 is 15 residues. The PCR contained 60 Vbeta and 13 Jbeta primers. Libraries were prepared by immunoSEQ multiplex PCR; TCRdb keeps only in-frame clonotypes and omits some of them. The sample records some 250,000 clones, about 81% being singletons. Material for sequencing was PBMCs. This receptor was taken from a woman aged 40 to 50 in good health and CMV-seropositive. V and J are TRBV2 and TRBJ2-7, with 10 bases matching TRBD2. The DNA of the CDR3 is TGTGCCAGCAGTCCCTTAGCGGGGGGAACCTACGAGCAGTACTTC. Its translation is CASSPLAGGTYEQYF.